This T cell receptor beta chain was captured by sequencing in a study of shared clonotypes between healthy human individuals. The V end lost 5 bases, the J end lost 1 base, and 20 bases lay between the germline ends. The CDR3 loop spans 17 amino acids. In germline, CDR1 is LNHDA, CDR2 SQIVND (reference sequence). Into CD45RA+ naive and CD45RA-negative memory subsets, the CD4+ cells were split. Many counts were recorded for this clone. The run depth of the assay was deep. The DNA input per sorted-subset replicate PCR was 200 ng, corresponding to 30,000 or so T cell genomes. Clones were sequenced by immunoSEQ multiplex PCR, and TCRdb holds only the in-frame ones, with some missing. Of about 1 million clones in the sample, more than 60% were seen once.

This TCR was sampled from a man aged 18 to 35 in good health. Source material: memory CD4+ T cells sorted from blood. The subset is: CD45RA-negative fraction. This rearrangement joins TRBV19 to TRBJ1-2; D is undetermined. CDR3 nucleotide sequence: TGTGCCAGTAGTCCCCAGGTCGTGAGGACTGATAACTATGGCTACACCTTC. Protein sequence: CASSPQVVRTDNYGYTF.